Below are 28 T cell receptor beta chains sequenced from a single sample in a study of blood T cell repertoires in COVID-19. Sequencing used immunoSEQ multiplex PCR; TCRdb keeps in-frame clones, though not all of them. The sample has over 450,000 clones; 89% are singletons. Sequencing used peripheral blood. The receptors were gathered from a man in his late teens or twenties with COVID-19, enrolled during active disease.

The CDR3 protein is CASSSPGYAGQYF. The CDR3 coding sequence is TGTGCCAGCAGCAGCCCCGGATACGCAGGGCAGTATTTT. The V and J genes are TRBV9 and TRBJ2-3; D gene unclear. The V and J ends lost 4 bases and 11 bases respectively, with 17 bases between them. This CDR3 contains 13 residues. CDR1 SGDLS and CDR2 YYNGEE come from the germline V gene.

The V call is TRBV11-2, the J call TRBJ2-1; 10 nucleotides agree with TRBD2. V dropped 0 bases and J dropped 5; count of bases not matched to a gene: 7. Germline-derived CDR1 and CDR2 are SGHAT and FQNNGV. CDR3 size: 17 residues. The chain's CDR3 is CASSLDVDSGRNNEQFF. DNA of the CDR3: TGTGCCAGCAGCTTAGATGTTGATAGCGGGAGGAACAATGAGCAGTTCTTC.

The rearrangement links TRBV20-1 to TRBJ1-1, with D possibly TRBD1 on 6 matching bases. The CDR3 is made up of 10 amino acids. Trimming shortened V by 5 bases and J by 12 bases, and 13 bases separated the two germline ends. CDR1 and CDR2 from the germline V gene are DFQATT and SNEGSKA (reference sequence). CDR3 region: CSAVQGTTFF. In DNA, the CDR3 is TGCAGTGCTGTACAGGGTACGACTTTCTTT.

The rearrangement joins TRBV5-1 to TRBJ1-5, with a weak D call TRBD1 (6 bases). Germline CDR1 reads SGHRS; CDR2 reads YFSETQ. Trimming left V 0 bases short and J 4 bases short, with 11 bases between. This CDR3 is built from 15 residues. As DNA, the CDR3 is TGCGCCAGCAGCTTGGGGGACACCTTAAATCAGCCCCAGCATTTT. Translation: CASSLGDTLNQPQHF.

This chain uses TRBV15 with TRBJ2-1; tentative D call: TRBD1 (6 bases). The germline V and J ends were trimmed by 5 bases and 6 bases, with 17 bases remaining between them. Germline lookup yields CDR1 LNHNV and CDR2 YYDKDF (reference sequence). The length of the CDR3 is 15 residues. The CDR3 DNA reads TGTGCCACCAGCGGACACAGGGATTATAGCAATGAGCAGTTCTTC. This sequence encodes CATSGHRDYSNEQFF.

This clone came up a few times. J is TRBJ1-1 and V is TRBV12-5, with TRBD1 identical over 9 bases. CDR1 and CDR2 from the germline V gene are LGHNT and FRNRAP. This CDR3 region has 14 residues. The V and J ends lost 7 bases and 7 bases, in that order; junction bases with no gene match: 10. The CDR3 DNA is TGTGCTAGTGTTCCACCGGGACAGGGCGATGAAGCTTTCTTT. This translates into CASVPPGQGDEAFF.

V and J are TRBV18 and TRBJ2-7; the match to TRBD1 covers 7 bases. V lost 6 bases, J lost 3 bases, and 5 bases stayed unmatched. The CDR3 runs to 13 residues. Germline V lookup: CDR1 KGHSH, CDR2 LQKENI. The CDR3: CASSPGQRYEQYF. CDR3 sequence (DNA): TGTGCCAGCTCCCCGGGACAGCGCTACGAGCAGTACTTC.

Only one count was recorded for this clone. V gene TRBV27 combines with J gene TRBJ2-5; 7 bases align to TRBD2. Germline CDR1 is MNHEY and CDR2 is SMNVEV (reference sequence). V gave up 4 bases and J gave up 2 bases; unmatched junction bases: 7. CDR3 length equals 15 residues. The CDR3 region has the DNA TGTGCCAGCAGTTGGGCTAGCGGAGAACAAGAGACCCAGTACTTC. It codes for CASSWASGEQETQYF.

This clone occurred once. The chain links TRBV12-3 or TRBV12-4 to TRBJ2-2, with D tentatively TRBD2 (5 bases). The CDR3 contains 13 residues. Deletions cut 3 bases from V and 6 bases from J, with 8 bases between. CDR3 region: CASSFLAPGELFF. The CDR3 DNA reads TGTGCCAGCAGTTTTCTAGCCCCCGGGGAGCTGTTTTTT.

This rearrangement joins TRBV11-2 to TRBJ2-1, with D possibly TRBD2 on 6 matching bases. The CDR3 runs to 17 residues. Germline V gene lookup returns CDR1 SGHAT and CDR2 FQNNGV. Trimming took 2 bases from V and 7 from J, leaving 21 bases between them. CDR3: CASSLTSASMEGNEQFF. CDR3 DNA sequence: TGTGCCAGCAGCTTAACCTCCGCGTCAATGGAGGGGAATGAGCAGTTCTTC.

The chain uses TRBV5-3 and TRBJ2-5; D perhaps matches TRBD1 (6 bases). TRBV5-3 is flagged as an ORF with uncertain function. CDR3 length equals 17 residues. Trimming removed 4 bases at V and 5 bases at J, with 24 bases between. CDR3 sequence: CARSPLAAPGQCETQYF. The CDR3 DNA follows: TGTGCCAGAAGCCCTCTAGCCGCCCCGGGACAATGCGAGACCCAGTACTTC.

A remark on this clone: The sample holds other DNA sequences that translate to the same CDR3. This rearrangement joins TRBV3-1 (or the pseudogene TRBV3-2) to TRBJ2-7, with 12 bases that match TRBD2. Germline trimming cut 3 bases from V and 2 bases from J; bases unmatched to any gene: 2. Germline assignment: CDR1 LGHDT and CDR2 YNNKEL (reference sequence). The CDR3 has 15 amino acids. CDR3 amino acids: CASSQTSGSTYEQYF. For the CDR3, the DNA is TGTGCCAGCAGCCAGACTAGCGGGAGTACCTACGAGCAGTACTTC.

The chain joins TRBV15 to TRBJ2-1; TRBD2 might be the D (5 bases). Germline CDR1 LNHNV, CDR2 YYDKDF (reference sequence). The V end lost 3 bases, the J end lost 4 bases, and 16 bases lay between the germline ends. This CDR3 is 16 amino acids long. The CDR3 coding sequence is TGTGCCACCAGCAGCTCCCCATCGGGAATTTACAATGAGCAGTTCTTC. Translated, it gives CATSSSPSGIYNEQFF.

This sequence joins TRBV5-4 and TRBJ2-4, with D tentatively TRBD1 (6 bases). CDR1 and CDR2 from the germline V gene are SGHNT and YYREEE (reference sequence). This CDR3 has 14 residues. Trimming pared 0 bases from V and 4 bases from J, leaving 8 bases between. The CDR3, as DNA: TGTGCCAGCAGCTTGGGGACAGAGAAAAACATTCAGTACTTC. The encoded protein is CASSLGTEKNIQYF.

The V and J genes are TRBV11-2 and TRBJ2-2; 7 bases agree with TRBD2. The ends lost 1 base at V and 5 bases at J; junction bases unmatched: 7. The V gene's germline CDR1 is SGHAT and CDR2 FQNNGV. The CDR3 runs to 16 residues. CDR3 in DNA: TGTGCCAGCAGCTTAGTTTCAGGGAGGGGTACCGGGGAGCTGTTTTTT. Encoded protein: CASSLVSGRGTGELFF.

The gene calls are TRBV11-2 and TRBJ2-5, with D perhaps matching TRBD1 (6 bases). The CDR3 extends over 14 amino acids. The V and J ends lost 5 bases and 5 bases respectively, with 15 bases between them. Germline lookup yields CDR1 SGHAT and CDR2 FQNNGV. This CDR3 reads CASSRTRGGETQYF. CDR3 in DNA: TGTGCCAGCAGCCGGACCAGGGGTGGGGAGACCCAGTACTTC.

The V call is TRBV11-2, the J call TRBJ1-1; D gene ambiguous. The CDR3 contains 16 residues. The germline V gene has CDR1 SGHAT and CDR2 FQNNGV. Trimming cost V 5 bases and J 3 bases, with 19 bases left between them. DNA of the CDR3: TGTGCCAGCAGCCCCCCCGCGACTCAATGGGACACTGAAGCTTTCTTT. It specifies CASSPPATQWDTEAFF.

This chain joins TRBV5-1 and TRBJ1-1; 7 bases match TRBD1. The CDR3 loop spans 15 amino acids. After removal of 0 bases from V and 1 base from J, the junction contained 3 bases not matched to a gene. Per germline, CDR1 SGHRS and CDR2 YFSETQ. The DNA for the CDR3 is TGCGCCAGCAGCTTGGAAGGGGGCTGGAACACTGAAGCTTTCTTT. Translated: CASSLEGGWNTEAFF.

The chain joins TRBV6-5 to TRBJ1-5, with TRBD1 matching 7 bases. The trim removed 7 bases at V and 6 bases at J, leaving 9 bases unmatched. This CDR3 comprises 14 residues. CDR1 and CDR2 (germline): MNHEY, SVGAGI. CDR3 nucleotide sequence: TGTGCCAGCACCGTAGACAGGGTCGGTCAGCCCCAGCATTTT. Protein sequence: CASTVDRVGQPQHF.

The chain joins TRBV25-1 to TRBJ2-5; maybe TRBD2 (5 bases). Germline lookup yields CDR1 MGHDK and CDR2 SYGVNS. There are 12 residues in the CDR3. Trimming stripped 8 bases from V and 0 bases from J, with 7 bases between. CDR3 region: CASGEYQETQYF. As DNA, the CDR3 is TGTGCCAGCGGGGAGTACCAAGAGACCCAGTACTTC.

This chain connects TRBV2 to TRBJ1-6, with a possible D match to TRBD1 (6 bases). CDR1 and CDR2 from the germline V gene are SNHLY and FYNNEI. CDR3 size: 12 residues. V lost 6 bases and J 11 bases, leaving 11 bases between the germline ends. The CDR3 loop reads CASRPGVPPLHF. CDR3 coding DNA: TGTGCCAGCAGGCCAGGGGTTCCACCCCTCCACTTT.

V usage is TRBV5-1 and J usage is TRBJ2-7, with TRBD1 matching 7 bases. Germline assignment: CDR1 SGHRS and CDR2 YFSETQ. CDR3 length equals 14 residues. Trimming cost V 2 bases and J 7 bases; bases outside gene matches: 9. Here the CDR3 DNA reads TGCGCCAGCAGCTTTGGACAGGTCGTAGGGGAGCAGTACTTC. Its translation is CASSFGQVVGEQYF.

The chain has TRBV10-2 and TRBJ2-1, with D possibly being TRBD2 (5 bases). Trimming stripped 6 bases from V and 2 bases from J, with 11 bases between. The CDR3 runs to 14 residues. CDR1 WSHSY and CDR2 SAAADI come from the germline V gene. The CDR3 DNA reads TGCGCCAGCAGCGTGGTCGGGGCCTACAATGAGCAGTTCTTC. Translated, it gives CASSVVGAYNEQFF.

The rearrangement joins TRBV27 to TRBJ2-1; 13 bases align to TRBD2. The trim removed 8 bases at V and 15 bases at J, leaving 13 bases unmatched. CDR3 size: 14 residues. Germline CDR1 reads MNHEY; CDR2 reads SMNVEV (reference sequence). The CDR3 DNA follows: TGTGCCAGCGGACAAGGGACTAGCGGGACTAATGGGTTCTTC. Amino acids: CASGQGTSGTNGFF.

The chain employs TRBV6-2 or TRBV6-3 and TRBJ2-7; D not certain. V lost 5 bases, J lost 4 bases, and 9 bases lay in between. The CDR3 consists of 12 residues. Germline V gene sequence: CDR1 MNHEY, CDR2 SVGEGT. In nucleotides, the CDR3 is TGTGCCAGCAGTCCGACCGGGTACGAGCAGTACTTC. The encoded protein is CASSPTGYEQYF.

This chain uses TRBV7-9 with TRBJ2-7; D is perhaps TRBD2 (6 bases). Looked up from germline, CDR1 is SEHNR and CDR2 is FQNEAQ (reference sequence). Trimming left V 3 bases short and J 0 bases short, with 9 bases between. The CDR3 is 14 residues long. CDR3 coding DNA: TGTGCCAGCAGCTTGGGCGGGGCCTCCTACGAGCAGTACTTC. Its protein product is CASSLGGASYEQYF.

The V and J genes are TRBV25-1 and TRBJ2-2; TRBD2 is a possible D gene (5 bases). The CDR3 contains 15 residues. Germline lookup yields CDR1 MGHDK and CDR2 SYGVNS. V lost 1 base, J lost 3 bases, and 9 bases lay in between. The CDR3 loop reads CASSEFLRDTGELFF. CDR3 nucleotides: TGTGCCAGCAGTGAATTTCTGAGGGACACCGGGGAGCTGTTTTTT.

The chain uses TRBV19 and TRBJ2-7; 11 bases are shared with TRBD2. The CDR3 contains 15 residues. With V trimmed by 5 bases and J by 2 bases, 5 bases remained unmatched. Germline V gene data show CDR1 as LNHDA and CDR2 as SQIVND (reference sequence). The CDR3 here is CASSSPLAGAYEQYF. The CDR3 DNA reads as TGTGCCAGTAGTTCACCACTAGCGGGAGCCTACGAGCAGTACTTC.